Listed here is a single T cell receptor beta chain. Trimming at V came to 5 bases and at J to 4 bases, leaving 4 bases not matched to a gene. The germline V gene encodes CDR1 KGHDR and CDR2 SFDVKD. The length of the CDR3 is 15 residues. The data were obtained in a study of T-cell memory formation after mild COVID-19. TCRdb itself ran the 5' RACE reads through MiXCR, one entry per CDR3 protein. Here the sample spans about 340,000 distinct CDR3 sequences, over 20% being singletons. The sequencing sample was made of PBMCs or a T cell subset sorted from them (not recorded which). The chain carries TRBV24-1 and TRBJ1-5; 10 bases map to TRBD1. The sequence was obtained from an adult woman who had mild COVID-19 (a few samples of this study predate the infection). Cell type and time point are not known. CDR3 DNA: TGTGCCACCAGTGGAATGGGACAGGGGAATCAGCCCCAGCATTTT. Amino acid sequence: CATSGMGQGNQPQHF.